This entry describes one TCR beta chain. The antigen is not known. This sample stems from a study of blood T cells in healthy people across ages. The ends lost 0 bases at V and 6 bases at J; junction bases unmatched: 11. In germline, CDR1 is LGHDT, CDR2 YNNKEL (reference sequence). CDR3 length equals 16 residues. A second PCR, run for roughly 7 to 11 cycles, used a sample-barcoded 5' primer plus a J-beta primer mix. TCRdb used MiXCR to reprocess the 5' RACE reads, holding one entry per CDR3 protein. The sample lists about 730,000 distinct CDR3 sequences; around 40% were seen once. Notes on the study in general: The study found more naive CD4+ cells and higher diversity in long-lived than aged donors.

The sequencing input was blood. This rearrangement joins TRBV3-1 to TRBJ2-7; 7 bases match TRBD2. The receptor comes from a woman aged 60-75 years in good health. CDR3 DNA sequence: TGTGCCAGCAGCCAAGATGGAGCGGGGAACATCCTCGAGCAGTACTTC. It is translated as CASSQDGAGNILEQYF.